This T cell receptor beta chain emerged from a study of blood T cells in healthy people across ages (dated by TCRdb to the mid-2010s). With regard to the full study: Template switching captured roughly one uniquely barcoded TCR beta cDNA molecule per two T cells in model experiments. To avoid experimental bias, donors of different ages were distributed randomly across sequencing lanes. The study analyzed two additional independent replicas of 1 million unique cDNA reads from the same blood draw for two donors, one aged 18 to 29 and one aged 80 or older. Donors were grouped into four age groups: young (average approximately 15 years), middle-aged (about 38), aged (around 60) and long-lived (less than 85). Using deep sequencing normalized with unique cDNA molecular identifiers, the study measured how TCR beta repertoire diversity changes with age.

This clonotype occurred many times. Its antigen is not yet known. No per-base quality is available; no much larger clone lies one base away. The CDR3 runs 14 amino acids, cysteine and phenylalanine included. Only CDR3 DNA remains: 42 bases, in frame from the first base. From a lookup of the germline V gene, CDR1 and CDR2 are SGHRS and YFSETQ. V is cut back by 4 bases and J by 0 bases, with 0 bases in the junction unmatched. Findings and caveats that apply to the study as a whole: Observed TCR beta diversity per million T cells fell roughly linearly with age, and a significant reduction was already apparent by age approximately 41. Because the CMV infection status of the donors was unknown, age-related changes in expanded clonotypes may potentially have been confounded. Estimates of total diversity based on one million sequenced T cells were regarded as lower bounds and as underestimates. Bulk unsorted PBMC profiling prevented conclusive comparison of naive and antigen-experienced compartments. The long-lived group showed more naive CD4+ T cells, fewer expanded clones and increased TCR diversity than the aged group, suggesting age selection. Observed TCR beta diversity correlated strongly with the percentage of naive T cells measured by flow cytometry.

Systemically healthy Caucasian individuals from Russia, 35 to 40 in total and aged about 6 to 90 years, were included as donors. Each donor gave ten milliliters of peripheral blood, collected into EDTA-treated Vacutainer tubes. PBMCs were isolated by Ficoll-Paque density-gradient centrifugation, with at least 7 million obtained per sample. Trizol reagent was used to extract total RNA from PBMCs, with at least 6 micrograms per sample. For every donor, an aliquot of PBMCs went through flow cytometry to measure the percentages of naive CD45RAhigh/CD27high T cells. Receptors were amplified or captured by 5' RACE. Sequencing took place on an Illumina HiSeq 2500. A second roughly 7 to 11 cycle PCR used a sample-barcoded 5' primer and a J-beta primer mix. A template-switch 5' adaptor carrying 12 random nucleotides introduced a unique molecular identifier onto each TCR beta cDNA molecule. At least 3 million CDR3-containing paired-end reads were obtained from each sample. First-strand cDNA was synthesized from all RNA with the Mint cDNA synthesis kit, primed by a TRBC-specific oligonucleotide. All cDNA was treated with uracil-DNA glycosylase and then went through a first 18-cycle PCR with the universal primers M1SS and BC2_uni_R. Regarding the original processing steps: Each sample was normalized by randomly selecting 1 million high-quality reads, each carrying a distinct molecular identifier. Instead of being binned into consensus sequences, reads that shared molecular identifiers were thrown out. MiTCR, set to a Q25 quality threshold and the strictest error-elimination algorithm, was used for CDR3 identification, clonotype clustering and error correction. A nonparametric unseen species model with Euler transformation was used to estimate lower-bound total TCR beta diversity. Clones were called with MiXCR by TCRdb after fastp trimmed the public reads at Q25, and only in-frame beta chains were retained. Every distinct CDR3 protein forms one entry, paired with its most common genes and DNA. The V and J calls shown here were made by TCRdb, not taken from the authors' results. The sample data list roughly 1,500,000 distinct CDR3 sequences, and roughly 40% of these were observed just once. The ten largest clones add up to under 8% of the sample.

The TCR originated in a woman aged 18-30 years in good health. The sample taken for sequencing was blood. This receptor chain uses TRBV5-1 and TRBJ1-4, with 7 bases in between that match TRBD1. The nucleotide sequence reads as follows: TGCGCCAGCAGCGGGACAGCAACTAATGAAAAACTGTTTTTT. Translated, it gives CASSGTATNEKLFF.